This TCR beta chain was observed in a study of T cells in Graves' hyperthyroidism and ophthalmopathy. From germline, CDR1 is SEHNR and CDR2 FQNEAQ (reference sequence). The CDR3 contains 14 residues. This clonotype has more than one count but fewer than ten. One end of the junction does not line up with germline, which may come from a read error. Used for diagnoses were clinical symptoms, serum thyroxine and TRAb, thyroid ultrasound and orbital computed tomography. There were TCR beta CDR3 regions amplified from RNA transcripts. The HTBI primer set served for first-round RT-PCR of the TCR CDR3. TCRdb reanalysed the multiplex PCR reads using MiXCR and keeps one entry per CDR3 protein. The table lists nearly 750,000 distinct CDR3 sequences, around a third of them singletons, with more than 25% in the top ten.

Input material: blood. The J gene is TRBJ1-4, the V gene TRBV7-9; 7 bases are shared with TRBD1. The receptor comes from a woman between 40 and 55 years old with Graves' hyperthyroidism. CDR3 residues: CASMPTGANEILFF. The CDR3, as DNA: TGTGCCAGCATGCCAACAGGGGCAAATGAAATACTGTTTTTT.